Following are 30 T cell receptor beta chains from one sample sequenced in a study of OX40 agonist ivuxolimab in advanced cancers. The assay was immunoSEQ multiplex PCR, and TCRdb's table has in-frame clones only and misses some. The sample holds 65,000 to 90,000 clones, approximately 86% seen once. Sequencing was performed on CD4+ or CD8+ T cells sorted from blood, taken in a trial of the OX40 agonist ivuxolimab. Every receptor here comes from an adult with an advanced solid tumor such as melanoma, head and neck, liver or kidney cancer.

This clone was observed a few times. The rearrangement joins TRBV4-3 to TRBJ2-3, with 7 bases lining up with TRBD2. The CDR3 contains 17 residues. Germline V gene lookup returns CDR1 LGHNA and CDR2 YSLEER. Trimming cost V 3 bases and J 3 bases; bases outside gene matches: 12. The DNA for the CDR3 is TGCGCCAGCAGCCAGACCTTCTCGCGGGGGATGACAGATACGCAGTATTTT. Its protein is CASSQTFSRGMTDTQYF.

The rearrangement uses TRBV19 and TRBJ1-1; D not certain. This CDR3 region has 15 residues. V lost 7 bases, J lost 4 bases, and 19 bases lay in between. Per the germline V gene, CDR1 is LNHDA and CDR2 is SQIVND (reference sequence). CDR3 sequence (DNA): TGTGCCAGTATCCCTCGACTTTTAGAGGGCACTGAAGCTTTCTTT. Residues: CASIPRLLEGTEAFF.

V usage is TRBV11-3 and J usage is TRBJ2-1; TRBD2 might be the D (6 bases). The V gene lost 5 bases and the J gene lost 2 bases, with 16 bases spanning the gap. This CDR3 comprises 16 residues. CDR1 is SGHNT and CDR2 is YENEEA in the germline V gene. The CDR3 DNA is TGTGCCAGCAGCCTTCAGGCGGGGAACCCCTACAATGAGCAGTTCTTC. Protein sequence: CASSLQAGNPYNEQFF.

The V gene is TRBV11-2, the J gene TRBJ2-1, with 16 bases aligning to TRBD2. The CDR3 totals 18 residues. After removal of 8 bases from V and 7 bases from J, the junction contained 14 bases not matched to a gene. Germline CDR1 is SGHAT and CDR2 is FQNNGV. Here the CDR3 reads CASSKGLAGGPKGNEQFF. The CDR3 region has the DNA TGTGCCAGCTCGAAGGGACTAGCGGGGGGGCCTAAGGGAAATGAGCAGTTCTTC.

The chain uses TRBV11-3 and TRBJ2-2, with 9 positions matching TRBD1. From germline, CDR1 is SGHNT and CDR2 YENEEA. The CDR3 extends over 15 amino acids. The junction had 7 bases not matched to a gene; V was cut back by 4 bases and J by 7 bases. As DNA, the CDR3 is TGTGCCAGCAGCTACGCGACAGGGGGGCACGGGGAGCTGTTTTTT. It is translated as CASSYATGGHGELFF. The whole variable domain, remainder taken from reference TRBV11-3 and TRBJ2-2, is EAGVVQSPRYKIIEKKQPVAFWCNPISGHNTLYWYLQNLGQGPELLIRYENEEAVDDSQLPKDRFSAERLKGVDSTLKIQPAELGDSAVYLCASSYATGGHGELFFGEGSRLTVL.

As to this clone: At one boundary the junction diverges from the germline segment, which might be a read error. The CDR3 DNA is TGTGCCAGCAGTTTATCCTCGGGGGCGGGGAGTCAGCCCCGGCATTTT. It specifies CASSLSSGAGSQPRHF. The gene calls are TRBV27 and TRBJ1-5; a possible D gene is TRBD1 (6 bases). The length of the CDR3 is 16 residues. CDR1 and CDR2 (germline): MNHEY, SMNVEV (reference sequence).

The V gene is TRBV5-1, the J gene TRBJ2-7; 8 bases are a match to TRBD2. Germline values: CDR1 SGHRS, CDR2 YFSETQ. V shed 4 bases, J shed 5 bases, and the junction held 14 bases outside the gene matches. There are 16 residues in the CDR3. CDR3 sequence reads: CASSLSGTSSKNEQYF. Written as DNA, the CDR3 is TGCGCCAGCAGCCTGTCCGGGACTAGTAGTAAAAACGAGCAGTACTTC.

The rearrangement joins TRBV5-1 to TRBJ2-3; D assignment may be TRBD1 or TRBD2 (6 bases each). Germline values: CDR1 SGHRS, CDR2 YFSETQ. Trimming took off 3 bases at V and 2 bases at J, with 19 bases between the two ends. The CDR3 length is 17 residues. This CDR3 reads CASSWGRASVPTDTQYF. DNA of the CDR3: TGCGCCAGCAGCTGGGGGCGGGCTAGCGTACCCACAGATACGCAGTATTTT. Full variable domain (outside the CDR3, taken from reference TRBV5-1 and TRBJ2-3): KAGVTQTPRYLIKTRGQQVTLSCSPISGHRSVSWYQQTPGQGLQFLFEYFSETQRNKGNFPGRFSGRQFSNSRSEMNVSTLELGDSALYLCASSWGRASVPTDTQYFGPGTRLTVL.

V usage is TRBV19 and J usage is TRBJ1-3; TRBD1 is a possible D gene (5 bases). Trimming cost V 7 bases and J 3 bases, with 10 bases left between them. The CDR3 is 13 amino acids. Germline V gene sequence: CDR1 LNHDA, CDR2 SQIVND (reference sequence). In DNA form, the CDR3 reads TGTGCCAGTAATCAGGGAGATGGAAACACCATATATTTT. Protein sequence: CASNQGDGNTIYF.

This chain joins TRBV5-1 and TRBJ2-2; tentatively, D is TRBD2 (6 bases). Germline CDR1 SGHRS, CDR2 YFSETQ. This CDR3 has 15 amino acids. V lost 7 bases and J 7 bases, leaving 20 bases between the germline ends. CDR3 coding DNA: TGCGCCAGCGGGGAGGATCGGACATTTAACGGGGAGCTGTTTTTT. It is translated as CASGEDRTFNGELFF.

This rearrangement joins TRBV2 to TRBJ1-4; 12 positions agree with TRBD1. After removal of 5 bases from V and 8 bases from J, the junction contained 6 bases not matched to a gene. The CDR3 spans 15 residues. The germline V gene encodes CDR1 SNHLY and CDR2 FYNNEI. CDR3 sequence (DNA): TGTGCCAGCAGTATACCGGGACAGGGGGCAGAAAAACTGTTTTTT. Its protein product is CASSIPGQGAEKLFF. Complete variable domain (other parts from reference TRBV2 and TRBJ1-4): EPEVTQTPSHQVTQMGQEVILRCVPISNHLYFYWYRQILGQKVEFLVSFYNNEISEKSEIFDDQFSVERPDGSNFTLKIRSTKLEDSAMYFCASSIPGQGAEKLFFGSGTQLSVL.

The V gene is TRBV10-3, the J gene TRBJ1-3; D gene uncertain. Germline V gene data show CDR1 as ENHRY and CDR2 as SYGVKD. This CDR3 region has 16 residues. V shed 1 base and J shed 1 base, with 11 bases lying between them. As DNA, the CDR3 is TGTGCCATCAGTGAGTTTGGACGGTTATCTGGAAACACCATATATTTT. As protein: CAISEFGRLSGNTIYF.

This sequence joins TRBV30 and TRBJ1-5; D might be TRBD1 (6 bases). Germline CDR1 reads GTSNPN; CDR2 reads SVGIG (reference sequence). This CDR3 comprises 13 residues. V lost 1 base and J lost 5, with 9 bases in between. As DNA, the CDR3 is TGTGCCTGGAGTGGGACAGAGGATCAGCCCCAGCATTTT. Translation: CAWSGTEDQPQHF.

The V call is TRBV5-1, the J call TRBJ1-1; D perhaps matches TRBD1 (6 bases). This CDR3 is built from 14 residues. V was pared by 3 bases and J by 1 base, with 10 bases between. Germline CDR1 reads SGHRS; CDR2 reads YFSETQ. CDR3 amino acids: CASSSKTGNTEAFF. For the CDR3, the DNA is TGCGCCAGCAGCTCAAAGACAGGGAACACTGAAGCTTTCTTT.

CDR3 bases: TGCGCCAGCAGCCAAGATATCGGGAGCGGGACAGGGAGGTACGAGCAGTACTTC. This gives the protein CASSQDIGSGTGRYEQYF. V gene TRBV4-3 combines with J gene TRBJ2-7; TRBD1 agrees at 9 bases. The CDR3 consists of 18 residues. The ends lost 0 bases at V and 4 bases at J; junction bases unmatched: 13. CDR1 is LGHNA, CDR2 YSLEER, per germline.

This sequence joins TRBV9 and TRBJ2-2, with 14 bases matching TRBD2. Trimming cost V 5 bases and J 4 bases; bases outside gene matches: 10. The germline gives CDR1 SGDLS, CDR2 YYNGEE. The CDR3 consists of 18 residues. CDR3 sequence reads: CASSRLAGGPSGTGELFF. The CDR3 DNA follows: TGTGCCAGCAGTAGACTAGCGGGGGGGCCTTCGGGCACCGGGGAGCTGTTTTTT.

This clone has a handful of counts. The rearrangement links TRBV7-9 to TRBJ2-7; D possibly matches TRBD1 or TRBD2 (5 bases each). This CDR3 region has 13 residues. The germline V gene has CDR1 SEHNR and CDR2 FQNEAQ (reference sequence). V lost 1 base and J lost 6, with 10 bases in between. Written as DNA, the CDR3 is TGTGCCAGCAGCTTAGAGGTGGGACCCGAGCAGTACTTC. Its translation: CASSLEVGPEQYF.

The genes are TRBV6-4 and TRBJ2-3; TRBD1 matches 7 bases. The trim removed 3 bases at V and 3 bases at J, leaving 0 bases unmatched. This CDR3 is 13 amino acids long. Germline values: CDR1 MRHNA, CDR2 SNTAGT. CDR3 amino acids: CASSETGTDTQYF. CDR3 sequence (DNA): TGTGCCAGCAGTGAGACAGGGACAGATACGCAGTATTTT.

V gene TRBV25-1 combines with J gene TRBJ2-7; 9 nucleotides match TRBD2. This CDR3 has 12 amino acids. J was trimmed by 6 bases and V by 6 bases; bases with no gene match: 3. The germline CDR1 and CDR2 sequences are MGHDK and SYGVNS. CDR3 nucleotides: TGTGCCAGCAGGGCGGGGGGGCGCGAGCAGTACTTC. Amino acid sequence: CASRAGGREQYF.

The chain employs TRBV7-9 and TRBJ2-7; TRBD1 might be the D (5 bases). The CDR3 is 14 residues long. The ends were cut back, 3 bases at V and 0 bases at J, with 9 bases in the middle. The V gene's germline CDR1 is SEHNR and CDR2 FQNEAQ (reference sequence). CDR3 residues: CASSLQGNSYEQYF. CDR3 bases: TGTGCCAGCAGCTTGCAGGGAAACTCCTACGAGCAGTACTTC.

The chain couples TRBV5-8 to TRBJ1-3; D not certain. Trimming left V 5 bases short and J 0 bases short, with 6 bases between. This CDR3 is 13 amino acids long. Per the germline V gene, CDR1 is SGHTS and CDR2 is YDEGEE. The CDR3 coding sequence is TGTGCCAGCAGAAAATTCTCTGGAAACACCATATATTTT. It specifies CASRKFSGNTIYF.

This clone was seen more than once but under ten times. V and J are TRBV18 and TRBJ1-5, with a weak D call TRBD1 (5 bases). The germline gives CDR1 KGHSH, CDR2 LQKENI. CDR3 length: 14 residues. CDR3 amino acids: CASGAGEGNQPQHF. The DNA for the CDR3 is TGTGCATCTGGTGCGGGGGAAGGCAATCAGCCCCAGCATTTT.

This clone appeared once. The gene calls are TRBV27 and TRBJ2-1; perhaps TRBD1 as D (5 bases). Germline values: CDR1 MNHEY, CDR2 SMNVEV (reference sequence). This CDR3 is built from 14 residues. V gave up 2 bases and J gave up 7 bases, with 12 bases separating them. CDR3 sequence: CASSLPQVLNEQFF. The CDR3, as DNA: TGTGCCAGCAGTTTACCACAGGTACTAAATGAGCAGTTCTTC.

The rearrangement links TRBV5-1 to TRBJ1-5; D is possibly TRBD1 (5 bases). The CDR3 runs to 16 residues. The germline V gene has CDR1 SGHRS and CDR2 YFSETQ. Trimming pared 0 bases from V and 5 bases from J, leaving 15 bases between. The CDR3 region is CASSLGSMTGDQPQHF. The CDR3 nucleotides read TGCGCCAGCAGCTTGGGGTCTATGACGGGGGATCAGCCCCAGCATTTT.

This clone has a single count. The CDR3 spells CATSRPEGRPSGANVLTF. DNA for the CDR3: TGTGCCACCAGCAGGCCGGAGGGACGGCCTTCTGGGGCCAACGTCCTGACTTTC. V gene TRBV15 combines with J gene TRBJ2-6, with D possibly TRBD2 on 6 matching bases. Looked up from germline, CDR1 is LNHNV and CDR2 is YYDKDF (reference sequence). The V end lost 3 bases, the J end lost 1 base, and 16 bases lay between the germline ends. CDR3 length equals 18 residues.

This clone was counted once. V usage is TRBV29-1 and J usage is TRBJ2-3; 7 nucleotides line up with TRBD2. After removal of 5 bases from V and 0 bases from J, the junction contained 5 bases not matched to a gene. CDR1 and CDR2 from the germline V gene are SQVTM and ANQGSEA. The CDR3 spans 14 residues. The CDR3 loop is CSVSAGSSTDTQYF. CDR3 coding DNA: TGCAGCGTTTCAGCGGGGTCTAGCACAGATACGCAGTATTTT.

This chain joins TRBV6-1 and TRBJ1-1, with 10 positions matching TRBD1. CDR1 and CDR2 from the germline V gene are MNHNS and SASEGT. The junction had 7 bases not matched to a gene; V was cut back by 7 bases and J by 5 bases. This CDR3 is built from 14 residues. The CDR3 here is CASNRGQGGTEAFF. CDR3 DNA: TGTGCCAGCAACCGAGGACAGGGGGGAACTGAAGCTTTCTTT.

The chain couples TRBV20-1 to TRBJ2-3; D call uncertain. The CDR3 consists of 11 residues. Germline V CDR1 and CDR2: DFQATT, SNEGSKA (reference sequence). The V end was cut by 3 bases, the J end by 4 bases, with 5 bases between. The CDR3 loop is CSASAPDTQYF. The CDR3 DNA reads TGCAGTGCTAGCGCTCCAGATACGCAGTATTTT.

Here the CDR3 reads CASSVVDRGANNSPLHF. The CDR3 DNA follows: TGTGCCAGCAGCGTAGTTGACAGGGGGGCGAATAATTCACCCCTCCACTTT. The rearrangement joins TRBV9 to TRBJ1-6; 9 bases are a match to TRBD1. The CDR3 runs 17 residues. The junction had 6 bases not matched to a gene; V was cut back by 0 bases and J by 5 bases. CDR1 SGDLS and CDR2 YYNGEE come from the germline V gene. Complete variable domain (other parts from reference TRBV9 and TRBJ1-6): DSGVTQTPKHLITATGQRVTLRCSPRSGDLSVYWYQQSLDQGLQFLIQYYNGEERAKGNILERFSAQQFPDLHSELNLSSLELGDSALYFCASSVVDRGANNSPLHFGNGTRLTVT.

The J gene is TRBJ2-3, the V gene TRBV7-8; 11 bases are a match to TRBD2. The CDR3 length is 17 residues. Per germline, CDR1 SGHVS and CDR2 FQNEAQ. After removal of 5 bases from V and 5 bases from J, the junction contained 12 bases not matched to a gene. The CDR3 loop reads CASSPIAGGPGVDTQYF. CDR3 sequence (DNA): TGTGCCAGCAGCCCTATAGCGGGGGGGCCTGGGGTAGATACGCAGTATTTT.